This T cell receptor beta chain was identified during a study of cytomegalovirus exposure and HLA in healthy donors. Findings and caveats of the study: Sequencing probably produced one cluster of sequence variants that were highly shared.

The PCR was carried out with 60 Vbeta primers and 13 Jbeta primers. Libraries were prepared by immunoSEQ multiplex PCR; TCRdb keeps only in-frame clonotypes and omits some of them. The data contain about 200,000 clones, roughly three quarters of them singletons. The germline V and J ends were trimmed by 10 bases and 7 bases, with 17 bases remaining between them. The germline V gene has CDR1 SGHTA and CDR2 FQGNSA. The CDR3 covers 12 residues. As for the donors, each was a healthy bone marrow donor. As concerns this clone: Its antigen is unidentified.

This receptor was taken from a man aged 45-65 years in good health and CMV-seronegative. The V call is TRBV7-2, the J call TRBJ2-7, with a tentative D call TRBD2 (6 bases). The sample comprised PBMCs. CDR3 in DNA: TGTGCCATTGGAGGGGCCGAACGGGAGCAGTACTTC. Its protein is CAIGGAEREQYF.